This T cell receptor (beta chain) was documented in a study of CD8 T cells in Susac syndrome. The authors negatively isolated CD8+ and CD4+ T cells and FACS-enriched TEMRA cells. The CDR3 consists of 13 residues. Germline V gives CDR1 MDHEN, CDR2 SYDVKM. Trimming stripped 2 bases from V and 4 bases from J, with 8 bases between. Random hexamers were used to reverse transcribe the RNA input (roughly 0.5 to 1 ug). Amplification of the TCR beta CDR3 was carried out by immunoSEQ multiplex PCR, which spanned a total of 54 Vbeta and 13 Jbeta segments. From the immunoSEQ multiplex PCR reads, TCRdb called clonotypes with MiXCR, one entry per CDR3 protein. The sample has fewer than 200,000 distinct CDR3 sequences, roughly 91% seen once.

The source is a human donor with Susac syndrome. The sequenced sample was CD4+ T cells from PBMCs. This rearrangement joins TRBV28 to TRBJ1-1; D not certain. The CDR3 here is CASSLQVITEAFF. The CDR3 DNA reads as TGTGCCAGCAGTTTACAGGTTATCACTGAAGCTTTCTTT. Drawing the rest from reference TRBV28 and TRBJ1-1, the complete variable domain is DVKVTQSSRYLVKRTGEKVFLECVQDMDHENMFWYRQDPGLGLRLIYFSYDVKMKEKGDIPEGYSVSREKKERFSLILESASTNQTSMYLCASSLQVITEAFFGQGTRLTVV.